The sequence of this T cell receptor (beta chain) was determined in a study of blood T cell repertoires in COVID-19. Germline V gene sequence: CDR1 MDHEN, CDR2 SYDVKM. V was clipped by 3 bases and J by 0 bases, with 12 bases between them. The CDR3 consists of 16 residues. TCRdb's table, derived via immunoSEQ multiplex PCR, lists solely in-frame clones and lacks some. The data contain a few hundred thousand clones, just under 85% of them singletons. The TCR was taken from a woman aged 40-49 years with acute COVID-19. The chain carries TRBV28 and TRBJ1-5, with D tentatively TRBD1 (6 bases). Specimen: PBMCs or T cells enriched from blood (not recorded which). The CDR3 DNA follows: TGTGCCAGCAGTTTCCGGACAGTTAATAGCAATCAGCCCCAGCATTTT. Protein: CASSFRTVNSNQPQHF.